The rows below give T cell receptor beta chains drawn from one sample of a study of blood T cell repertoires in COVID-19. Only in-frame clones appear in the TCRdb table, and some are missing; sequencing was by immunoSEQ multiplex PCR. The sample comprises about 260,000 clones, approximately 86% of which are singletons, and around 10% rests with the top ten. The sequenced sample was peripheral blood. The receptors were gathered from a man aged 40-50 years who had recovered from COVID-19. The CDR3 runs from the conserved cysteine through the conserved F or W. D genes are given only for firm matches. Expanded clones get a size class; other rows say once, few or many, or leave the size out.

J	size	V	D	CDR3	DNA
TRBJ2-5	-	TRBV5-4	TRBD1	CASVAQGARETQYF	TGTGCCAGTGTCGCTCAGGGGGCGCGTGAGACCCAGTACTTC
TRBJ2-5	-	TRBV2	TRBD1	CATADRDIETQYF	TGTGCCACCGCGGACAGGGATATCGAGACCCAGTACTTC
TRBJ1-2	-	TRBV27	-	CASSSSTAYGYTF	TGTGCCAGCAGTAGCAGTACAGCCTATGGCTACACCTTC
TRBJ2-1	once	TRBV29-1	TRBD2	CSVVTGTSVPSSYNEQFF	TGCAGCGTTGTGACCGGGACTAGCGTTCCGAGCTCCTACAATGAGCAGTTCTTC
TRBJ2-7	-	TRBV6-5	-	CASSYAGASYEQYF	TGTGCCAGCAGTTATGCAGGGGCCTCCTACGAGCAGTACTTC
TRBJ2-5	-	TRBV6-2/TRBV6-3	-	CASSYGAGRNFQETQYF	TGTGCCAGCAGTTACGGCGCGGGGCGTAATTTCCAAGAGACCCAGTACTTC
TRBJ1-2	-	TRBV5-4	-	CASSLHQAGYGYTF	TGTGCCAGCAGCTTGCACCAGGCGGGGTATGGCTACACCTTC
TRBJ2-4	-	TRBV4-1	-	CASSPALSENIQYF	TGCGCCAGCAGCCCCGCGCTGAGCGAAAACATTCAGTACTTC
TRBJ2-5	-	TRBV12-5	-	CASGFLMETQYF	TGTGCTAGTGGTTTTCTTATGGAGACCCAGTACTTC
TRBJ2-7	-	TRBV27	TRBD2	CASSPQGLAGGYEQYF	TGTGCCAGCAGTCCGCAGGGACTAGCGGGAGGGTACGAGCAGTACTTC
TRBJ2-4	-	TRBV18	-	CASSPLPSKNIQYF	TGTGCCAGCTCACCACTTCCGTCGAAAAACATTCAGTACTTC
TRBJ2-7	-	TRBV15	-	CATSREGVYEQYF	TGTGCCACCAGCAGAGAGGGAGTCTACGAGCAGTACTTC
TRBJ1-2	-	TRBV10-3	-	CAISGSFTDGYTF	TGTGCCATCAGTGGAAGTTTTACAGATGGCTACACCTTC
TRBJ2-7	-	TRBV13	TRBD1	CASTSRDRGYGQYF	TGTGCCAGCACCTCCCGGGACAGGGGTTATGGGCAGTACTTC